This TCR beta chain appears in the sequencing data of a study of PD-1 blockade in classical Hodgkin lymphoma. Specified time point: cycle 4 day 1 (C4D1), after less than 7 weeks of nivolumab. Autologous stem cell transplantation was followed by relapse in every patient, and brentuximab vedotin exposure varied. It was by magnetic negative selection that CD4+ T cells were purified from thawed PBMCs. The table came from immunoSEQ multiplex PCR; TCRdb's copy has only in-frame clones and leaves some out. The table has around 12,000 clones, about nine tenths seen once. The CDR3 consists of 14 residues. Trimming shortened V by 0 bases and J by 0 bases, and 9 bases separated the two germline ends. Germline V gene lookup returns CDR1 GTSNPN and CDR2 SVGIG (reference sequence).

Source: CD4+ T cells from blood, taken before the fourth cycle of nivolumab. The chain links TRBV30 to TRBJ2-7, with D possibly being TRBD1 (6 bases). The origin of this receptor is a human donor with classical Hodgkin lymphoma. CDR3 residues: CAWSVADSSYEQYF. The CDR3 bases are TGTGCCTGGAGTGTAGCGGACAGCTCCTACGAGCAGTACTTC.